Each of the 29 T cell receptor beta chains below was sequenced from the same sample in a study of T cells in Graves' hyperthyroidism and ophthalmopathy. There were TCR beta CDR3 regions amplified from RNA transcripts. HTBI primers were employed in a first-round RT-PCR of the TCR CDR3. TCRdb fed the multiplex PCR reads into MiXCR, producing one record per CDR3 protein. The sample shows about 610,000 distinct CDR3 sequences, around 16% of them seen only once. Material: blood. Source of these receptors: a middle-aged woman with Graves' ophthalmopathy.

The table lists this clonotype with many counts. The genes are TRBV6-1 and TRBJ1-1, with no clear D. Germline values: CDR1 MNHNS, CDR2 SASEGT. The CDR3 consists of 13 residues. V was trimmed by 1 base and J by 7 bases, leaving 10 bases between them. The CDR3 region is CASSEGVSGEAFF. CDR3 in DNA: TGTGCCAGCAGTGAAGGGGTTTCGGGTGAAGCTTTCTTT.

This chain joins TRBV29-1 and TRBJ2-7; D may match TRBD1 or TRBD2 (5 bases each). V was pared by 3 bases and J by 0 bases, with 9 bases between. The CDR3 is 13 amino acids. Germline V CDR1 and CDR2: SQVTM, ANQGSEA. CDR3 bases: TGCAGCGTTGATGCAGGGAGCTCCTACGAGCAGTACTTC. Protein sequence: CSVDAGSSYEQYF.

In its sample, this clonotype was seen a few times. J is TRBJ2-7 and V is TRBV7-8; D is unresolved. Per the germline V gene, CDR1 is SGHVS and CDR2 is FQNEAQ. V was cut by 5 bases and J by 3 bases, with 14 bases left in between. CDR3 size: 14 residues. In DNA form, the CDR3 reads TGTGCCAGCAGCGCCCCGGTCTTAATCTACGAGCAGTACTTC. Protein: CASSAPVLIYEQYF.

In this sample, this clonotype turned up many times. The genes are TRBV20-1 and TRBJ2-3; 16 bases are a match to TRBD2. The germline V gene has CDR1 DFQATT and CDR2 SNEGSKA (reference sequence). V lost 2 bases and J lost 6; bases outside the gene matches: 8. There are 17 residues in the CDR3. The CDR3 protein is CSARSWGLAGGYDTQYF. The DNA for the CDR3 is TGCAGTGCTAGATCCTGGGGACTAGCGGGAGGGTATGATACGCAGTATTTT.

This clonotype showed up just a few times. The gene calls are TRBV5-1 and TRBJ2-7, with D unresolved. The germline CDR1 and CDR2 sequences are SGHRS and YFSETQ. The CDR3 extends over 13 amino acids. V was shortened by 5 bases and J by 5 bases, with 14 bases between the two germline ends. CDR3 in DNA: TGCGCCAGCAGGGTCACAGAAACCCACGAGCAGTACTTC. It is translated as CASRVTETHEQYF.

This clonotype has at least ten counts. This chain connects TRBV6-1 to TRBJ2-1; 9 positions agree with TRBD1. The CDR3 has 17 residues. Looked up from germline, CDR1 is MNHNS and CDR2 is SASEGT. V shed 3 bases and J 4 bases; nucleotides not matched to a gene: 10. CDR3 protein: CASSDSTGTGIYNEQFF. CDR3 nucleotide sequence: TGTGCCAGCAGTGATTCTACCGGGACAGGGATTTACAATGAGCAGTTCTTC.

As DNA, the CDR3 is TGCGCCAGCAGCCCAACCGGGACAAGAGGAGGCTATGGCTACACCTTC. This gives the protein CASSPTGTRGGYGYTF. The genes are TRBV5-1 and TRBJ1-2, with TRBD1 as a possible D gene (6 bases). The CDR3 sequence is 16 residues long. Trimming cost V 4 bases and J 4 bases, with 20 bases left between them. Per germline, CDR1 SGHRS and CDR2 YFSETQ.

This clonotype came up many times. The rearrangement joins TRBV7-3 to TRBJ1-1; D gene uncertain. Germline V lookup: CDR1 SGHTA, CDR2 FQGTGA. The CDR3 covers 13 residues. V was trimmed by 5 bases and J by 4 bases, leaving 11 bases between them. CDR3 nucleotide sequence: TGTGCCAGCAGCCGGCTGTGGGGCACTGAAGCTTTCTTT. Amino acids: CASSRLWGTEAFF. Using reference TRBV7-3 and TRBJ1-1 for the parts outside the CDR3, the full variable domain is GAGVSQTPSNKVTEKGKYVELRCDPISGHTALYWYRQSLGQGPEFLIYFQGTGAADDSGLPNDRFFAVRPEGSVSTLKIQRTERGDSAVYLCASSRLWGTEAFFGQGTRLTVV.

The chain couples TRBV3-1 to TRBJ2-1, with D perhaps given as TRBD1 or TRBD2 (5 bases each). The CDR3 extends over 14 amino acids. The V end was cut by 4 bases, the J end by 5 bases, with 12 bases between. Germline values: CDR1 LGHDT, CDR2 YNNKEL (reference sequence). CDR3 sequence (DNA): TGTGCCAGCAGCCTGGGACCTATTAACAATGAGCAGTTCTTC. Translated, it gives CASSLGPINNEQFF.

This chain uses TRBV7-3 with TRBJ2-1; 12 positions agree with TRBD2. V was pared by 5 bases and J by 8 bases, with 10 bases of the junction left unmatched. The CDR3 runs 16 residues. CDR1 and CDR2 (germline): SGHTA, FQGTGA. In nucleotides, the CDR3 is TGTGCCAGCAGCCTTCAGCTAGCGGGAGGGCTCGATGAGCAGTTCTTC. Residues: CASSLQLAGGLDEQFF. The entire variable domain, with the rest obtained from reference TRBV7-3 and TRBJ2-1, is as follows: GAGVSQTPSNKVTEKGKYVELRCDPISGHTALYWYRQSLGQGPEFLIYFQGTGAADDSGLPNDRFFAVRPEGSVSTLKIQRTERGDSAVYLCASSLQLAGGLDEQFFGPGTRLTVL.

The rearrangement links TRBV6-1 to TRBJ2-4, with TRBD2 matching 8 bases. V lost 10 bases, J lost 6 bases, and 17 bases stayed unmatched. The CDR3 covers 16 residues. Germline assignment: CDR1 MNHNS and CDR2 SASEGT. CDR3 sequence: CATHGRGEGWGNIQYF. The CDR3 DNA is TGTGCCACCCATGGGCGGGGGGAGGGCTGGGGAAACATTCAGTACTTC.

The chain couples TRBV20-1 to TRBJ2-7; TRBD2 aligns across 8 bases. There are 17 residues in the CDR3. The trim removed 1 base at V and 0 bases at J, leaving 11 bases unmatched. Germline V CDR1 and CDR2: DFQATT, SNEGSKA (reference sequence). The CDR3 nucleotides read TGCAGTGCTAGAGGGGCGGGAGGACAAATAACCTCCTACGAGCAGTACTTC. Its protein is CSARGAGGQITSYEQYF.

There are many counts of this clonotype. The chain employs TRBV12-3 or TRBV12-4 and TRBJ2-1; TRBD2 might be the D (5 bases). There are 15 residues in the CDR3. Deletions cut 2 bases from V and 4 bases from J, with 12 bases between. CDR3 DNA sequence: TGTGCCAGCAGTTTAAAGAGCGGCGGTTACAATGAGCAGTTCTTC. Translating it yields CASSLKSGGYNEQFF.

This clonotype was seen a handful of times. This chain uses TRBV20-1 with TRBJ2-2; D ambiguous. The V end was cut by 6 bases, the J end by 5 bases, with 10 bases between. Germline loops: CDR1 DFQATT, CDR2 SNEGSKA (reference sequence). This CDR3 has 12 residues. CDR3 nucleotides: TGCAGTGCAACGCAAGGAACCGGGGAGCTGTTTTTT. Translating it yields CSATQGTGELFF.

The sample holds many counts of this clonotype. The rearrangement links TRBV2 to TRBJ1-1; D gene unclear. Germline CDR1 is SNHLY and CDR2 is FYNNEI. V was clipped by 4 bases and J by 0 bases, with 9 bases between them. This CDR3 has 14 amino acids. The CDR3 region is CASSATGMNTEAFF. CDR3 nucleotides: TGTGCCAGCAGTGCGACTGGGATGAACACTGAAGCTTTCTTT.

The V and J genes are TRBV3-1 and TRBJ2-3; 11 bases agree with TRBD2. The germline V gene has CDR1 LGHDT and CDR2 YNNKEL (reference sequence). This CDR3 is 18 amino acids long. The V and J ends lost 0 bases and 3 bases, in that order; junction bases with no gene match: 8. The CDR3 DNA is TGTGCCAGCAGCCAAGATCGAGGTAGCGGGAGGGATACAGATACGCAGTATTTT. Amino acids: CASSQDRGSGRDTDTQYF.

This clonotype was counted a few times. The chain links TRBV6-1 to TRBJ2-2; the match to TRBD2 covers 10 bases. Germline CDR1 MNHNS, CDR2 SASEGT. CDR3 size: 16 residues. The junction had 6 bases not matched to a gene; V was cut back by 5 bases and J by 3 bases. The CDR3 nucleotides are TGTGCCAGCAGTCTCCTGAGCGGGGGGGACACCGGGGAGCTGTTTTTT. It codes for CASSLLSGGDTGELFF.

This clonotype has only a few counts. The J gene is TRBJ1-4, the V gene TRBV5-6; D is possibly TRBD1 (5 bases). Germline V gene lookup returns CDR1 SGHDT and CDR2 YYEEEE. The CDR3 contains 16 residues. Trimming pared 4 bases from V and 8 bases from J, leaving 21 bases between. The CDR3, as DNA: TGTGCCAGCAGCGGTACTTACGGGACGGCCGGCGAAAAACTGTTTTTT. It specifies CASSGTYGTAGEKLFF.

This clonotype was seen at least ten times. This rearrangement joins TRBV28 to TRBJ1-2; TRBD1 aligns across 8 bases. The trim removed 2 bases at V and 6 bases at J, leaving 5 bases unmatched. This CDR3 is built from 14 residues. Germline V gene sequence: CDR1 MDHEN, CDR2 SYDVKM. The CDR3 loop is CASSLGQGGDGYTF. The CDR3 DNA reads TGTGCCAGCAGTTTAGGACAGGGTGGCGATGGCTACACCTTC.

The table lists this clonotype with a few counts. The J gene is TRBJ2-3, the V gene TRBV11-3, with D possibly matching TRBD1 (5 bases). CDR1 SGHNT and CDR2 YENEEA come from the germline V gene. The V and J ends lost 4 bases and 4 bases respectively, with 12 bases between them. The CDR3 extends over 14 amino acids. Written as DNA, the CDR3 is TGTGCCAGCAGCTCAGGGAATTGGGCAGATACGCAGTATTTT. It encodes CASSSGNWADTQYF.

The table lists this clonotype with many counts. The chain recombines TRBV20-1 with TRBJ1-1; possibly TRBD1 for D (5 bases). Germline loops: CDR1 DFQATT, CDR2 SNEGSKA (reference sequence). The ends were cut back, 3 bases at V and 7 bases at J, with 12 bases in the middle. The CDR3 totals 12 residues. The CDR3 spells CSARGRVGEAFF. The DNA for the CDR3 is TGCAGTGCTAGGGGCAGGGTAGGTGAAGCTTTCTTT.

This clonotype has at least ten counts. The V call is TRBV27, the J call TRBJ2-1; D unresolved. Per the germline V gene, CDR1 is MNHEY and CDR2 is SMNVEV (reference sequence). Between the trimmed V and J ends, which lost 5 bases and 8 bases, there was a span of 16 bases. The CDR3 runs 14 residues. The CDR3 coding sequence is TGTGCCAGCAGTCCCCGGCCAAGGCCGGATGAGCAGTTCTTC. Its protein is CASSPRPRPDEQFF.

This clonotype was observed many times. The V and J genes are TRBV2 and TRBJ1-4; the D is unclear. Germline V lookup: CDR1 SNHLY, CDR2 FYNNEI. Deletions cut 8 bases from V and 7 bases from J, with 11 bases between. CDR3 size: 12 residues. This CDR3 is CASGLLGEKLFF. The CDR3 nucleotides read TGTGCCAGCGGGCTACTGGGTGAAAAACTGTTTTTT.

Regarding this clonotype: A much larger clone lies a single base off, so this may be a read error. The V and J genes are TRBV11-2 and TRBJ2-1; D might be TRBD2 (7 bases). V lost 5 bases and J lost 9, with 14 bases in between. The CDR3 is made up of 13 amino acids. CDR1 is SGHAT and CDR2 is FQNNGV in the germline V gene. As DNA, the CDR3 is TGTGCCAGCAGCCCCCCGGGGGGCAGTGAGCAGTTCTTC. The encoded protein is CASSPPGGSEQFF.

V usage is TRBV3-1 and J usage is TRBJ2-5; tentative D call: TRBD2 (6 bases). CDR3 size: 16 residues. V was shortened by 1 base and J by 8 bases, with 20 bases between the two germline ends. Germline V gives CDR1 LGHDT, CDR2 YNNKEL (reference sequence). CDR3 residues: CASSQVVAAGGGTQYF. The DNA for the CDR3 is TGTGCCAGCAGCCAAGTCGTAGCGGCCGGAGGAGGTACCCAGTACTTC.

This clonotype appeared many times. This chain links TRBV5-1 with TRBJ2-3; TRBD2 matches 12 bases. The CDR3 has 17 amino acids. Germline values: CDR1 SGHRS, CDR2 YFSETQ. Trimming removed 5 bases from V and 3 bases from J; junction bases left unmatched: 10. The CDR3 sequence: CASSPSGRARQTDTQYF. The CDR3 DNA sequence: TGCGCCAGCAGTCCTAGCGGGAGGGCCAGACAGACAGATACGCAGTATTTT.

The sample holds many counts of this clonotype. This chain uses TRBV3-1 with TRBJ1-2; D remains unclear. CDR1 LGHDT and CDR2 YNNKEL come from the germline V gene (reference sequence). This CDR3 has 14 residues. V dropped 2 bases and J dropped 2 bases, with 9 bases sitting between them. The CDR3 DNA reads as TGTGCCAGCAGCCAACACAGAGAGAACTATGGCTACACCTTC. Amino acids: CASSQHRENYGYTF.

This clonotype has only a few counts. The CDR3 coding sequence is TGTGCCATCAGTGTGGGCAGACAAGAGACCCAGTACTTC. Translating gives CAISVGRQETQYF. J is TRBJ2-5 and V is TRBV10-3; D is unresolved. This CDR3 has 13 amino acids. The germline gives CDR1 ENHRY, CDR2 SYGVKD. V was shortened by 4 bases and J by 2 bases, with 8 bases between the two germline ends.

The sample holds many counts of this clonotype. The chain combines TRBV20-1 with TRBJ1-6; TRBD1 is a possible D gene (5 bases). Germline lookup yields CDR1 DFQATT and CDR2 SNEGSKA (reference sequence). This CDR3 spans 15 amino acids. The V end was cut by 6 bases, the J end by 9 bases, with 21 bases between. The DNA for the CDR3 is TGCAGTGCCGAGATTTCAGGGCAACATACTTCACCCCTCCACTTT. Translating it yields CSAEISGQHTSPLHF.